This T cell receptor (beta chain) was found in a study of blood T cell repertoires in COVID-19 (TCRdb year 2020). Study-wide context: Collaborator samples came from the United States, Italy and Spain and covered acute and convalescent phases of COVID-19. Deeply sampled blood TCRbeta repertoires from subjects exposed to, actively infected with, or recovered from COVID-19 were included in the dataset. HLA class I and class II types, where available, came from metadata supplied by the sample provider rather than from assay-based typing. The material from the prospective study consisted of cDNA or gDNA derived from T cells, B-cell-depleted T cells, or PBMCs. The samples were drawn from the first 160 participants of the ongoing ImmuneRACE study and from some 1,300 subjects provided by 6 global collaborators. The sample metadata nearly always contained a de-identified subject ID, COVID-19 status, age in years and sex. The repertoires were released in a freely available public database meant as a resource for research on the immune response to SARS-CoV-2. General findings and caveats noted by the study authors: The amount of clinical and demographic metadata varied by source and participant and was provided uncurated.

According to the germline V gene (reference sequence), CDR1 reads GTSNPN and CDR2 reads SVGIG. The junction shows trimming of 2 bases on V and 7 bases on J, and the gene matches do not reach 5 bases of it. The CDR3 sequence holds 14 residues, the cysteine and phenylalanine included. Of the read, only the CDR3 DNA is kept; its 42 bases are in frame from base 1. TCRbeta CDR3 regions were amplified from genomic DNA by means of the immunoSEQ Assay, a bias-controlled multiplex PCR. The original methods were these. The number of nucleated cells in each sample was estimated by amplification of reference gene primers within the assay. Sequence reads were collapsed and filtered to measure the absolute abundance of every unique TCRbeta CDR3 rearrangement. For each sample, productive Simpson clonality was calculated as the square root of Simpson's diversity index over productive rearrangements. The table comes from immuneACCESS by way of TCRdb, which keeps in-frame sequences with V and J called. Part of the clones is missing from these tables; in studies checked, under half for an unresolved V gene and the rest for unknown reasons. V and J calls plus clone size are reproduced from that table; the DNA served to infer D and trimming. This sample has fewer than 250,000 clones in its table, and about four fifths of those were observed once. 4% of the sample is held by the ten biggest clonotypes.

Whole blood was collected in K2EDTA tubes by collaborating institutions according to the institutions' own protocols. Collaborator samples were shipped for TCRbeta analysis as frozen whole blood, isolated PBMCs, or DNA extracted from either sample type. With regard to this clone: Its binding antigen is unknown. Per-nucleotide qualities are absent, and no much larger clonotype sits a single base away.

This clonotype was obtained from a man aged 45-65 years with acute or convalescent COVID-19. The sequenced sample consisted of peripheral blood. This chain is built from TRBV30 and TRBJ1-6; 7 bases in between match TRBD1. The nucleotide sequence reads TGTGCCTGGAGTTTTACAGGGGAAAATTCACCCCTCCACTTT. Its coded protein is CAWSFTGENSPLHF.